The clone carrying this T cell receptor (beta chain) showed up many times. Time point of the sample: patch test 2, 6 weeks after DPC sensitization. Treatment described: therapeutic diphenylcyclopropenone sensitization with weekly scalp DPC. This sample was included in a study of human T cells and chemical hapten exposure. Study context: Patch tests containing 0.01% DPC, applied to the upper back, were read at 6 days.

V lost 2 bases and J lost 2, with 8 bases in between. CDR3 length equals 14 residues. The germline V gene has CDR1 MNHEY and CDR2 SVGAGI. Each CDR3 protein gets one entry after TCRdb re-called the RACE reads with MiXCR. The sample includes 20,000 to 30,000 distinct CDR3 sequences, 8% to 10% seen only once; the top ten take under 8.5%. The clonotype was recovered from a man aged 25 to 45 with alopecia areata. Some clones in this sample may be carry-over from other donors' samples. Sequencing was performed on whole blood, taken in connection with sensitization to the hapten diphenylcyclopropenone (DPC). The genes are TRBV6-5 and TRBJ2-3; unclear D gene. The CDR3 DNA reads as TGTGCCAGCAGTTACGACGGCGTCACAGATACGCAGTATTTT. Protein: CASSYDGVTDTQYF.